The text below deals with one T cell receptor (beta chain). Its antigen is unknown. The entry originates in a study of T cell responses to AZD1222 COVID-19 vaccine. Study results and limitations: Clonal diversity was possibly underestimated, and white British individuals and females predominated among donors.

Germline loops: CDR1 SGHTA, CDR2 FQGNSA. The CDR3 sequence is 14 residues long. Trimming pared 7 bases from V and 0 bases from J, leaving 12 bases between. The repertoire was sequenced with immunoSEQ multiplex PCR; TCRdb's copy has only in-frame clones and lacks some. Of more than 150,000 clones in the sample, around 90% were seen once. Sequencing was performed on peripheral blood, taken 28 days after the second AZD1222 dose. The receptor's source is an adult who received the AZD1222 COVID-19 vaccine. The chain uses TRBV7-2 and TRBJ1-2; D is perhaps TRBD1 (5 bases). CDR3 DNA: TGTGCCAGCATCCTCGGGGGAGCTAACTATGGCTACACCTTC. As protein: CASILGGANYGYTF.